The present TCR beta chain was sequenced within a study of brain metastases from non-small cell lung cancer (dated by TCRdb to the late 2010s). The study in broad terms: In non-small-cell lung cancer patients, the researchers characterized the immune microenvironment of brain metastases and primary tumors that had been resected as matched pairs. The full study reports these points: T-cell infiltration was lower in brain metastases than in primary tumors (P < 0.001). Compared with the matched primary tumors, T-cell clones appeared to be expanded in 64% of brain metastases. TCR repertoires were found to be largely shared between paired brain metastases and primary tumors, although sparse T-cell densities were observed in the brain metastases.

Library generation was performed with the immunoSEQ multiplex PCR assay. T-cell receptor beta chain repertoire sequencing was carried out together with a 770-gene immune expression panel. The immuneACCESS repertoire file appears here via TCRdb, limited to in-frame rearrangements. These files lack a portion of the clones; in checked studies, under half of the deficit traces to unresolved V genes, and the cause of the others is not known. This sample holds roughly 2,500 clones; roughly 84% were observed only once. 6.5% to 7% of the sample is held by the ten biggest clonotypes. Trimmed from V: 3 bases; trimmed from J: 2 bases; junction bases lacking a gene match: 3. The CDR3, from cysteine to phenylalanine, totals 14 residues. Solely the CDR3 DNA is kept, with 42 bases framed from the first base. The germline V gene provides CDR1 KGHSH and CDR2 LQKENI. A cohort of 30 to 45 patients with surgically resected non-small-cell lung cancer, for whom both primary tumor and brain metastasis specimens were available, was included. Archival formalin-fixed, paraffin-embedded tissues were used as the tumor specimens.

On this clone itself: It has no known antigen specificity. There are no base qualities to consult, and no much larger clone falls within one base. Other DNA sequences within the sample encode an identical CDR3.

The V and J segments used are TRBV18 and TRBJ1-1; 7 bases in the middle match TRBD1. The TCR sequence derives from a donor at least 40 years old with non-small cell lung cancer. The sequencing sample was made of primary lung tumor tissue. Per the publication, the cell subset or site label means: primary lung tumor paired with brain metastasis. The DNA sequence follows: TGTGCCAGCTCACCCACAGGGGCAAACACTGAAGCTTTCTTT. Its coded protein is CASSPTGANTEAFF.